What follows is one TCR beta chain and its context. Extraction and reverse transcription of RNA yielded cDNA as the sequencing template. Clones were read by immunoSEQ multiplex PCR, and TCRdb kept only the in-frame ones, dropping some. The table includes some 200,000 clones, 50% to 70% detected once. Stated treatment: oral pan-JAK inhibitor, 5-10 mg twice daily. The sample originates from a study of CD8+ T cells in alopecia areata. Study as a whole: The study gave treated patients oral tofacitinib at 5 to 10 mg twice daily.

The sequence came from a human donor with alopecia areata. The sequences come from CD4+ T cells sorted from blood, collected at week 4, from a patient treated with tofacitinib.

CDR3 region: CAWSVGQPNTEAFF. The CDR3 DNA reads as TGTGCCTGGAGTGTAGGACAGCCGAACACTGAAGCTTTCTTT. J is TRBJ1-1 and V is TRBV30; a possible D gene is TRBD1 (6 bases). This CDR3 spans 14 amino acids. Germline CDR1 is GTSNPN and CDR2 is SVGIG (reference sequence). V dropped 0 bases and J dropped 1 base, with 9 bases sitting between them.